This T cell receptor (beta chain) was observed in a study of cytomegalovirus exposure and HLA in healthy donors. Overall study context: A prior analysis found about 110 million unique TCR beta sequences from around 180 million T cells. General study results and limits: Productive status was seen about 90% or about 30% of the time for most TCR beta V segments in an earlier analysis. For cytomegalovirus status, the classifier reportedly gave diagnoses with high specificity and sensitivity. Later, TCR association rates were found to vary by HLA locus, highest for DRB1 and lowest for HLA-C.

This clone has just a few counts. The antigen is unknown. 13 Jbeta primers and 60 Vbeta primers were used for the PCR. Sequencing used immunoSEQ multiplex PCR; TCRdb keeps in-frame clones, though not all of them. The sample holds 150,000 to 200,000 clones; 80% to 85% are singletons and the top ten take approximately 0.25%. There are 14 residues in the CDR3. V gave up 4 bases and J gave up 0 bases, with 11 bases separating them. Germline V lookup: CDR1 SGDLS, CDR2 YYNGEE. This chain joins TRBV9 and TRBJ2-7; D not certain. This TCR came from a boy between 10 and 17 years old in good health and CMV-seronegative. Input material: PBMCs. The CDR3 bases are TGTGCCAGCAGCAATGGCGGCCGCTCCTACGAGCAGTACTTC. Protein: CASSNGGRSYEQYF.